The next 29 T cell receptor beta chains were all read from a single sample in a study of response to subunit inactivated influenza vaccine. TCRdb redid the calling of the RT-PCR reads with MiXCR, one entry per CDR3 protein. Of over 150,000 distinct CDR3 sequences in the sample, nearly 9.5% were seen once. The source material was non-naive T cells sorted from PBMCs, sampled on the day of vaccination. Every receptor here comes from a man aged 50 to 59 who received an inactivated influenza vaccine.

The V and J genes are TRBV9 and TRBJ2-5; 10 bases fit TRBD1. CDR3 length: 17 residues. In germline, CDR1 is SGDLS, CDR2 YYNGEE. The V segment lost 2 bases and the J segment 4 bases; nucleotides outside the gene matches: 11. The CDR3: CASSVSPTTGGPETQYF. In nucleotides, the CDR3 is TGTGCCAGCAGCGTCTCCCCTACGACAGGGGGCCCAGAGACCCAGTACTTC. The full variable domain, completed using reference TRBV9 and TRBJ2-5, is DSGVTQTPKHLITATGQRVTLRCSPRSGDLSVYWYQQSLDQGLQFLIQYYNGEERAKGNILERFSAQQFPDLHSELNLSSLELGDSALYFCASSVSPTTGGPETQYFGPGTRLLVL.

This clonotype was detected a few times. The rearrangement uses TRBV20-1 and TRBJ2-1; 9 bases fit TRBD1. Germline-derived CDR1 and CDR2 are DFQATT and SNEGSKA (reference sequence). The V gene end was trimmed by 0 bases and the J gene end by 12 bases; junction bases not matched to a gene: 9. This CDR3 has 14 amino acids. CDR3: CSAREGQGGFWQFF. The CDR3 DNA sequence: TGCAGTGCTAGAGAGGGACAGGGAGGTTTTTGGCAGTTCTTC.

This clonotype has just a few counts. The rearrangement uses TRBV20-1 and TRBJ2-4; TRBD2 is a possible D gene (7 bases). The germline V gene encodes CDR1 DFQATT and CDR2 SNEGSKA (reference sequence). Trimming stripped 0 bases from V and 1 base from J, with 19 bases between. This CDR3 comprises 18 residues. CDR3 residues: CSARDIQTGGLAKNIQYF. For the CDR3, the DNA is TGCAGTGCTAGAGATATTCAGACGGGGGGCCTGGCCAAAAACATTCAGTACTTC.

This clonotype was observed a few times. V usage is TRBV7-6 and J usage is TRBJ1-1; possibly TRBD1 for D (6 bases). Germline V lookup: CDR1 SGHVS, CDR2 FNYEAQ. CDR3 length: 14 amino acids. V gave up 4 bases and J gave up 4 bases, with 13 bases separating them. The CDR3 region is CASSSQQGITEAFF. The CDR3 DNA sequence: TGTGCCAGCAGCTCACAACAGGGTATCACTGAAGCTTTCTTT.

This clonotype has more than one count but fewer than ten. CDR3: CASIRSRGPPNEQFF. In DNA form, the CDR3 reads TGTGCCAGCATTCGCTCCAGGGGTCCCCCAAATGAGCAGTTCTTC. V gene TRBV27 combines with J gene TRBJ2-1; D might be TRBD1 (6 bases). The CDR3 consists of 15 residues. The germline gives CDR1 MNHEY, CDR2 SMNVEV (reference sequence). Trimming removed 7 bases at V and 7 bases at J, with 20 bases between.

This clonotype was picked up many times. The rearrangement joins TRBV29-1 to TRBJ2-3, with TRBD2 identical over 11 bases. V shed 3 bases, J shed 5 bases, and the junction held 7 bases outside the gene matches. The CDR3 has 15 residues. Looked up from germline, CDR1 is SQVTM and CDR2 is ANQGSEA. The CDR3: CSVDHFGLAGDTQYF. The CDR3 region has the DNA TGCAGCGTTGACCACTTCGGACTAGCGGGAGATACGCAGTATTTT.

This chain uses TRBV5-4 with TRBJ2-3, with D hard to call. The CDR3 contains 12 residues. Deletions cut 4 bases from V and 6 bases from J, with 9 bases between. Per germline, CDR1 SGHNT and CDR2 YYREEE (reference sequence). The CDR3 sequence is CASSNKKDTQYF. The CDR3 DNA follows: TGTGCCAGCAGCAACAAGAAGGATACGCAGTATTTT.

The V and J genes are TRBV20-1 and TRBJ1-6, with D possibly matching TRBD1 (5 bases). With 6 bases removed from V and 7 bases from J, the gap between germline ends came to 10 bases. Germline values: CDR1 DFQATT, CDR2 SNEGSKA (reference sequence). This CDR3 has 12 amino acids. The CDR3 coding sequence is TGCAGTGCGGAGGGGCCCAATTCACCCCTCCACTTT. It translates to CSAEGPNSPLHF.

This clonotype was counted a few times. The J gene is TRBJ2-1, the V gene TRBV6-1, with D tentatively TRBD2 (6 bases). V lost 5 bases and J 9 bases, leaving 14 bases between the germline ends. Germline V CDR1 and CDR2: MNHNS, SASEGT. This CDR3 is 13 amino acids long. The CDR3: CASSPSWRGEQFF. CDR3 coding DNA: TGTGCCAGCAGTCCCTCCTGGCGGGGTGAGCAGTTCTTC.

Ten or more counts support this clonotype. This chain connects TRBV14 to TRBJ2-7; TRBD1 matches 8 bases. Trimming removed 0 bases from V and 2 bases from J; junction bases left unmatched: 9. The CDR3 extends over 17 amino acids. The germline V gene has CDR1 SGHDN and CDR2 FVKESK. The CDR3 loop reads CASSQDPGRGRAYEQYF. CDR3 nucleotides: TGTGCCAGCAGCCAAGATCCGGGCAGGGGGCGAGCCTACGAGCAGTACTTC.

Comment on this clonotype: This could be a read error, since a much larger clone is one nucleotide away. The chain couples TRBV7-9 to TRBJ2-7; a weak D match, TRBD2 (5 bases). The V gene's germline CDR1 is SEHNR and CDR2 FQNEAQ (reference sequence). The V end lost 1 base, the J end lost 5 bases, and 12 bases lay between the germline ends. This CDR3 has 14 amino acids. Written as DNA, the CDR3 is TGTGCCAGCAGCTTAGGTGAGGGTGAAAACGAGCAGTACTTC. It encodes CASSLGEGENEQYF. Complete variable domain (other parts from reference TRBV7-9 and TRBJ2-7): DTGVSQNPRHKITKRGQNVTFRCDPISEHNRLYWYRQTLGQGPEFLTYFQNEAQLEKSRLLSDRFSAERPKGSFSTLEIQRTEQGDSAMYLCASSLGEGENEQYFGPGTRLTVT.

This clonotype showed up just a few times. The chain recombines TRBV25-1 with TRBJ1-6; D is possibly TRBD1 (6 bases). This CDR3 region has 16 residues. Germline values: CDR1 MGHDK, CDR2 SYGVNS. The ends were cut back, 1 base at V and 4 bases at J, with 11 bases in the middle. The CDR3 protein is CASSEFDRRYNSPLHF. The CDR3 nucleotides are TGTGCCAGCAGTGAATTTGACAGGAGGTATAATTCACCCCTCCACTTT.

The genes are TRBV3-1 and TRBJ1-1; D not resolved. Trimming shortened V by 3 bases and J by 1 base, and 6 bases separated the two germline ends. This CDR3 contains 13 residues. Germline values: CDR1 LGHDT, CDR2 YNNKEL (reference sequence). Written as DNA, the CDR3 is TGTGCCAGCAGCCATGAAGAGAACACTGAAGCTTTCTTT. It codes for CASSHEENTEAFF. The whole variable domain, filled in from reference TRBV3-1 and TRBJ1-1, reads DTAVSQTPKYLVTQMGNDKSIKCEQNLGHDTMYWYKQDSKKFLKIMFSYNNKELIINETVPNRFSPKSPDKAHLNLHINSLELGDSAVYFCASSHEENTEAFFGQGTRLTVV.

This clonotype was detected many times. J is TRBJ2-5 and V is TRBV7-9; D may be TRBD2 (6 bases). The V gene lost 5 bases and the J gene lost 5 bases, with 12 bases spanning the gap. The CDR3 sequence is 13 residues long. CDR1 and CDR2 (germline): SEHNR, FQNEAQ (reference sequence). The CDR3 bases are TGTGCCAGCAGCCCCGTTGGGAGGGAGACCCAGTACTTC. Translation gives CASSPVGRETQYF.

This sequence joins TRBV5-6 and TRBJ1-1; D is perhaps TRBD1 (5 bases). The ends were cut back, 6 bases at V and 3 bases at J, with 21 bases in the middle. The germline CDR1 and CDR2 sequences are SGHDT and YYEEEE. CDR3 length: 16 residues. CDR3: CASTISGRAFYTEAFF. The CDR3 nucleotides read TGTGCCAGCACCATCTCGGGCAGGGCCTTTTACACTGAAGCTTTCTTT.

This clonotype has more than one count but fewer than ten. The chain employs TRBV7-2 and TRBJ2-7, with 8 positions matching TRBD2. J gave up 0 bases and V 4 bases, and 5 bases lay outside the gene matches. Germline V gives CDR1 SGHTA, CDR2 FQGNSA. The CDR3 has 15 residues. The CDR3 loop is CASSSIGTSSYEQYF. The CDR3 region has the DNA TGTGCCAGCAGCTCTATAGGGACTAGCTCCTACGAGCAGTACTTC.

This clonotype was detected only once. This may arise from a read error, as a much more abundant clone is one base away. The chain combines TRBV5-5 with TRBJ2-7; tentatively, D is TRBD2 (7 bases). CDR3 size: 16 residues. Germline values: CDR1 SGHKS, CDR2 YYEKEE (reference sequence). The ends were cut back, 9 bases at V and 2 bases at J, with 24 bases in the middle. The CDR3 DNA sequence: TGTGCCATCACCCCACTTGGGGGGGGCCATACCTACGAGCAGTACTTC. This encodes CAITPLGGGHTYEQYF.

This clonotype was seen repeatedly, ten times or more. The chain links TRBV27 to TRBJ2-2, with D hard to call. V was shortened by 4 bases and J by 5 bases, with 5 bases between the two germline ends. This CDR3 comprises 12 residues. Germline V gene sequence: CDR1 MNHEY, CDR2 SMNVEV (reference sequence). CDR3 in DNA: TGTGCCAGCAGTTCCCAGACCGGGGAGCTGTTTTTT. This codes for CASSSQTGELFF.

The J gene is TRBJ2-5, the V gene TRBV18; no firm D call. Per the germline V gene, CDR1 is KGHSH and CDR2 is LQKENI. The CDR3 spans 13 residues. Trimming removed 3 bases at V and 3 bases at J, with 8 bases between. The CDR3 bases are TGTGCCAGCTCACCTGTCCAGAAAGAGACCCAGTACTTC. Translating it yields CASSPVQKETQYF.

V and J are TRBV18 and TRBJ1-2; D gene uncertain. The CDR3 spans 15 residues. V gave up 3 bases and J gave up 8 bases, with 19 bases separating them. Germline V gene data show CDR1 as KGHSH and CDR2 as LQKENI. CDR3 protein: CASSPEMEGGEGYTF. The CDR3 DNA sequence: TGTGCCAGCTCACCTGAAATGGAGGGAGGAGAAGGCTACACCTTC.

The rearrangement uses TRBV11-2 and TRBJ2-1, with 7 bases lining up with TRBD2. Looked up from germline, CDR1 is SGHAT and CDR2 is FQNNGV. Trimming removed 1 base from V and 12 bases from J; junction bases left unmatched: 0. The CDR3 is 11 residues long. In DNA form, the CDR3 reads TGTGCCAGCAGCTTAGGGGGGGGGCAGTTCTTC. Encoded protein: CASSLGGGQFF.

This clonotype was seen repeatedly, ten times or more. The rearrangement joins TRBV6-5 to TRBJ2-2, with unresolved D. The V gene lost 2 bases and the J gene lost 8 bases, with 6 bases spanning the gap. The germline V gene has CDR1 MNHEY and CDR2 SVGAGI. The CDR3 runs to 12 residues. CDR3 bases: TGTGCCAGCAGTTACAGGGATGGGGAGCTGTTTTTT. Its protein product is CASSYRDGELFF.

This clonotype was seen at least ten times. The J gene is TRBJ2-7, the V gene TRBV15; TRBD2 might be the D (6 bases). Germline V gene lookup returns CDR1 LNHNV and CDR2 YYDKDF (reference sequence). The ends were cut back, 0 bases at V and 0 bases at J, with 12 bases in the middle. The CDR3 is 16 residues long. CDR3 loop: CATSRDRLGGSYEQYF. The CDR3 DNA follows: TGTGCCACCAGCAGAGATCGGTTGGGGGGCTCCTACGAGCAGTACTTC.

This clonotype was recorded a few times. The DNA of the CDR3 is TGTGCCACCAGCAGAGAGGCGGAAGATCAGCCCCAGCATTTT. Its translation is CATSREAEDQPQHF. The rearrangement links TRBV15 to TRBJ1-5, with D unresolved. This CDR3 spans 14 amino acids. The germline V gene encodes CDR1 LNHNV and CDR2 YYDKDF (reference sequence). Trimming shortened V by 0 bases and J by 5 bases, and 8 bases separated the two germline ends.

At least ten counts were recorded for this clonotype. This chain links TRBV29-1 with TRBJ1-5; D may be TRBD1 (6 bases). Trimming removed 4 bases at V and 0 bases at J, with 10 bases between. The CDR3 has 14 residues. Germline CDR1 and CDR2: SQVTM and ANQGSEA. The CDR3, as DNA: TGCAGCGTTGTTGCAGGGGATAGCAATCAGCCCCAGCATTTT. As protein: CSVVAGDSNQPQHF.

The sample holds many counts of this clonotype. This sequence joins TRBV4-2 and TRBJ2-1; D may be TRBD1 (6 bases). V lost 0 bases, J lost 4 bases, and 13 bases lay in between. There are 16 residues in the CDR3. Germline CDR1 reads LGHNA; CDR2 reads YNFKEQ. The CDR3 DNA is TGTGCCAGCAGCCAAGATAGGAAGGGACAATACAATGAGCAGTTCTTC. Protein: CASSQDRKGQYNEQFF.

CDR3 DNA: TGTGCCAGCAGTCCACCGGGGCTAGAGACCCAGTACTTC. Amino acids: CASSPPGLETQYF. V usage is TRBV6-1 and J usage is TRBJ2-5, with D perhaps assigned TRBD1 or TRBD2 (5 bases each). Germline CDR1 MNHNS, CDR2 SASEGT. The germline V and J ends were trimmed by 5 bases and 4 bases, with 11 bases remaining between them. The CDR3 totals 13 residues.

The chain couples TRBV12-3 or TRBV12-4 to TRBJ2-2; unclear D gene. There are 14 residues in the CDR3. Trimming cost V 5 bases and J 6 bases, with 13 bases left between them. CDR3 DNA sequence: TGTGCCAGCAGTGCCAAGATGGGCCCCGGGGAGCTGTTTTTT. Protein sequence: CASSAKMGPGELFF.

This clonotype was observed at least ten times. V is TRBV4-3 and J is TRBJ1-6; D is undetermined. Looked up from germline, CDR1 is LGHNA and CDR2 is YSLEER. CDR3 length equals 16 residues. Trimming pared 0 bases from V and 8 bases from J, leaving 14 bases between. The CDR3 is CASSQDFARLHSPLHF. DNA for the CDR3: TGCGCCAGCAGCCAAGATTTTGCGCGGCTGCATTCACCCCTCCACTTT.